Listed below are T cell receptor beta chains from one sample, sequenced in a study of early T cells in non-severe SARS-CoV-2 infection. TCRdb ran MiXCR on the 5' RACE reads and lists one entry per CDR3 protein. Of tens of thousands of distinct CDR3 sequences listed, about 15% are singletons. Material: whole blood. These receptors originate from an adult who was a healthcare worker with PCR-confirmed SARS-CoV-2 infection or an uninfected control (not recorded which). The CDR3 runs from the conserved cysteine through the conserved F or W. Fields, in order: CDR3 DNA, CDR3 protein, D gene, clone size, J gene, V gene. A D gene is named only where the DNA matches it firmly. Size tells how often a clone was seen (once, few, many) or the class of an expanded clone, and some rows leave it out.

CDR3nt: TGCAGTGCTAGAGATATGCTAGCGGGAGGGCCTTTCGTCACAGATACGCAGTATTTT
CDR3aa: CSARDMLAGGPFVTDTQYF
d_gene: TRBD2
abundance: NA
j_gene: TRBJ2-3
v_gene: TRBV20-1

CDR3nt: TGTGCCAGCAGCTCAGCGGGGCCTACCTACGAGCAGTACTTC
CDR3aa: CASSSAGPTYEQYF
d_gene: TRBD2
abundance: few
j_gene: TRBJ2-7
v_gene: TRBV11-2

CDR3nt: TGTGCCAGCAGCCCTTCAAACAGGGACAAACTGTTTTTT
CDR3aa: CASSPSNRDKLFF
d_gene: NA
abundance: NA
j_gene: TRBJ1-4
v_gene: TRBV7-9

CDR3nt: TGTGCCAGCAGCTTCTCTCTCGGGGTCTACGAGCAGTACTTC
CDR3aa: CASSFSLGVYEQYF
d_gene: NA
abundance: NA
j_gene: TRBJ2-7
v_gene: TRBV7-2

CDR3nt: TGTGCCAGCAGTCGCCTGCCCGGCGGACCTTATCAGCCCCAGCATTTT
CDR3aa: CASSRLPGGPYQPQHF
d_gene: NA
abundance: NA
j_gene: TRBJ1-5
v_gene: TRBV6-2/TRBV6-3

CDR3nt: TGTGCCAGCAGCTTGGATACAGGGAATCAGCCCCAGCATTTT
CDR3aa: CASSLDTGNQPQHF
d_gene: NA
abundance: NA
j_gene: TRBJ1-5
v_gene: TRBV5-5

CDR3nt: TGTGCCTTATCCCCAGGGGCTAGTTCGCCCGAGCAGTACTTC
CDR3aa: CALSPGASSPEQYF
d_gene: NA
abundance: NA
j_gene: TRBJ2-7
v_gene: TRBV7-9

CDR3nt: TGTGCCAGCAGTTTCGGACGCCGAAAGGGGTTTGATTATGGCTACACCTTC
CDR3aa: CASSFGRRKGFDYGYTF
d_gene: NA
abundance: few
j_gene: TRBJ1-2
v_gene: TRBV28

CDR3nt: TGTGCCAGCAGCCCTGCACAACATAGGTCCTACGAGCAGTACTTC
CDR3aa: CASSPAQHRSYEQYF
d_gene: NA
abundance: NA
j_gene: TRBJ2-7
v_gene: TRBV12-3/TRBV12-4

CDR3nt: TGTGCCAGCAGCACCACCGGGACAGCGAGCTATGGCTACACCTTC
CDR3aa: CASSTTGTASYGYTF
d_gene: TRBD1
abundance: few
j_gene: TRBJ1-2
v_gene: TRBV5-5

CDR3nt: TGCAGTGCTAGAAAACGGAATAAAGAGACCCAGCACTTC
CDR3aa: CSARKRNKETQHF
d_gene: NA
abundance: few
j_gene: TRBJ2-5
v_gene: TRBV20-1

CDR3nt: TGTGCCAGCAGCTTCGCAGACAGAGGCACTGAAGCTTTCTTT
CDR3aa: CASSFADRGTEAFF
d_gene: NA
abundance: few
j_gene: TRBJ1-1
v_gene: TRBV7-2

CDR3nt: TGTGCCAGCAGGGCCTGGGGGATGGACGAGCAGTACTTC
CDR3aa: CASRAWGMDEQYF
d_gene: NA
abundance: NA
j_gene: TRBJ2-7
v_gene: TRBV11-2

CDR3nt: TGCAGCGGGGGAGACCCAGAGACCCAGTACTTC
CDR3aa: CSGGDPETQYF
d_gene: NA
abundance: NA
j_gene: TRBJ2-5
v_gene: TRBV29-1

CDR3nt: TGCAGCGTTCTAGCTAACTATGGCTACACCTTC
CDR3aa: CSVLANYGYTF
d_gene: NA
abundance: few
j_gene: TRBJ1-2
v_gene: TRBV29-1

CDR3nt: TGTGCCAGCAGCTCGCAGACTAGTAGCAATGAGCAGTTCTTC
CDR3aa: CASSSQTSSNEQFF
d_gene: NA
abundance: few
j_gene: TRBJ2-1
v_gene: TRBV7-6

CDR3nt: TGCAGCTCCGGGACAACCGGCACTGAAGCTTTCTTT
CDR3aa: CSSGTTGTEAFF
d_gene: NA
abundance: NA
j_gene: TRBJ1-1
v_gene: TRBV29-1

CDR3nt: TGCGCCAGCAGCCCAGCGACAGGGGGCCGCTACGAGCAGTACTTC
CDR3aa: CASSPATGGRYEQYF
d_gene: TRBD1
abundance: many
j_gene: TRBJ2-7
v_gene: TRBV5-1

CDR3nt: TGTGCCAGCAATTCTATGGGGCGGTATTACGAGCAGTACTTC
CDR3aa: CASNSMGRYYEQYF
d_gene: NA
abundance: once
j_gene: TRBJ2-7
v_gene: TRBV28

CDR3nt: TGTGCCAGCACCCGCGGCCAAGAGACCCAGTACTTC
CDR3aa: CASTRGQETQYF
d_gene: NA
abundance: few
j_gene: TRBJ2-5
v_gene: TRBV28

CDR3nt: TGCGCCAGCAGCCTAGGGGGGGCAGATTACGAGCAGTACTTC
CDR3aa: CASSLGGADYEQYF
d_gene: NA
abundance: NA
j_gene: TRBJ2-7
v_gene: TRBV4-1

CDR3nt: TGTGCCAGCAGTCGTCGACAGCTTAGAGCTTTCTTT
CDR3aa: CASSRRQLRAFF
d_gene: NA
abundance: few
j_gene: TRBJ1-1
v_gene: TRBV6-2/TRBV6-3

CDR3nt: TGCAGTGCTAGAGGCGGCTCTCTTACCCAAGAGACCCAGTACTTC
CDR3aa: CSARGGSLTQETQYF
d_gene: NA
abundance: few
j_gene: TRBJ2-5
v_gene: TRBV20-1

CDR3nt: TGTGCCAGCAGTGAGGGAACAGGGTCGGACGAGCAGTACTTC
CDR3aa: CASSEGTGSDEQYF
d_gene: NA
abundance: many
j_gene: TRBJ2-7
v_gene: TRBV6-1

CDR3nt: TGCGCCAGCAGTAATAGCGGGAGAGGGTACGAGCAGTACTTC
CDR3aa: CASSNSGRGYEQYF
d_gene: TRBD2
abundance: many
j_gene: TRBJ2-7
v_gene: TRBV10-1

CDR3nt: TGTGCCAGCAGCCAACCTGATCAAGAGACCCAGTACTTC
CDR3aa: CASSQPDQETQYF
d_gene: NA
abundance: few
j_gene: TRBJ2-5
v_gene: TRBV16

CDR3nt: TGTGCCACCAGTGGGCAGGGGCGCGGGACCCAGTACTTC
CDR3aa: CATSGQGRGTQYF
d_gene: NA
abundance: few
j_gene: TRBJ2-5
v_gene: TRBV24-1

CDR3nt: TGCAGTGCTAGAAATCCGGGGGCCTCCTACGAGCAGTACTTC
CDR3aa: CSARNPGASYEQYF
d_gene: NA
abundance: few
j_gene: TRBJ2-7
v_gene: TRBV20-1

CDR3nt: TGCGCCAGCAGCCAAGACGGATACGAGCAGTACTTC
CDR3aa: CASSQDGYEQYF
d_gene: NA
abundance: NA
j_gene: TRBJ2-7
v_gene: TRBV4-1

CDR3nt: TGTGCCATCAGTGTACAGGGGGGAGCCTATGGCTACACCTTC
CDR3aa: CAISVQGGAYGYTF
d_gene: TRBD1
abundance: NA
j_gene: TRBJ1-2
v_gene: TRBV10-3

CDR3nt: TGTGCCAGCAGTTGGGCTAGCAGGTACGAGCAGTACTTC
CDR3aa: CASSWASRYEQYF
d_gene: NA
abundance: few
j_gene: TRBJ2-7
v_gene: TRBV28

CDR3nt: TGTGCCAGCGGAGGACCGTGGCGCGAGCAGTACTTC
CDR3aa: CASGGPWREQYF
d_gene: NA
abundance: medium-sized
j_gene: TRBJ2-7
v_gene: TRBV6-2/TRBV6-3

CDR3nt: TGCAGTGCTAGAGCTGTAGCGGGACAAGAGACCCAGTACTTC
CDR3aa: CSARAVAGQETQYF
d_gene: TRBD2
abundance: few
j_gene: TRBJ2-5
v_gene: TRBV20-1

CDR3nt: TGTGCCAGCAGCCAAGCGAGGGATACGCAGTATTTT
CDR3aa: CASSQARDTQYF
d_gene: NA
abundance: NA
j_gene: TRBJ2-3
v_gene: TRBV3-1

CDR3nt: TGCAGTGCCCGGCGGGCTAGCGGGAGCAATGAGCAGTTCTTC
CDR3aa: CSARRASGSNEQFF
d_gene: TRBD2
abundance: NA
j_gene: TRBJ2-1
v_gene: TRBV20-1

CDR3nt: TGTGCCAGCAGCGTAGATCCTAGCGGGAGCAACGAGCAGTACTTC
CDR3aa: CASSVDPSGSNEQYF
d_gene: TRBD2
abundance: NA
j_gene: TRBJ2-7
v_gene: TRBV9